This is a list of T cell receptor beta chains from one sample in a study of blood T cell repertoires in COVID-19. TCRdb's table, derived via immunoSEQ multiplex PCR, lists solely in-frame clones and lacks some. The table has approximately 250,000 clones, 70% to 90% seen once. Sequenced material: peripheral blood. The receptors here all came from a man aged 30 to 45 with active or convalescent COVID-19. Each CDR3 is given without its conserved first and last residue. Each record gives: V gene, J gene, CDR3 protein.

TRBV18	TRBJ1-3	ASSPGQGPTSTIY
TRBV18	TRBJ2-7	ASSPSGGGQY
TRBV7-2	TRBJ2-2	ASSLAAGPNTGELF
TRBV6-6	TRBJ2-2	ASSQGHGGAGELF
TRBV7-9	TRBJ1-1	ASSHGGVTEAF
TRBV5-1	TRBJ1-6	ASSLDPGDNSPLH
TRBV11-3	TRBJ2-7	ASSKTGTGASNEQY
TRBV5-4	TRBJ1-6	ASSPQAAGWSPLH
TRBV3-1/TRBV3-2	TRBJ2-5	ASSQESSGNPQETQY
TRBV6-5	TRBJ1-6	ASSRQGSFNSPFH
TRBV5-6	TRBJ2-7	ASSLETGVYEQY
TRBV5-5	TRBJ1-2	ASSSGQGARGYT
TRBV18	TRBJ2-1	ASSPRLDNEQF
TRBV11-2	TRBJ2-1	ASSARGAGGSEQF
TRBV12-3/TRBV12-4	TRBJ2-7	ASSLAGGERY
TRBV7-8	TRBJ1-2	ASSLDIYGYT
TRBV27	TRBJ2-3	ASSSYTDTQY
TRBV18	TRBJ1-1	ASSTLPGQNTEAF
TRBV4-1	TRBJ1-3	ASSQVARAEGNTIY
TRBV3-1/TRBV3-2	TRBJ2-7	ASSPRRLAGTYEQY
TRBV27	TRBJ2-7	ASSLGTGRYEQY
TRBV2	TRBJ1-1	ASSAGDTEAF
TRBV4-3	TRBJ1-6	ASSQAASGTVHSPLH
TRBV6-2/TRBV6-3	TRBJ1-5	ASSYSNLGQSNQPQH
TRBV12-5	TRBJ2-7	ASGPETGRTYEQY
TRBV5-1	TRBJ2-5	ASSFGTTKETQY
TRBV19	TRBJ1-3	ASSHPGGAGNTIY
TRBV7-5	TRBJ2-1	ARSLTRRGFYNEQF
TRBV5-1	TRBJ2-5	ASSLVLGPGGETQY
TRBV19	TRBJ1-2	ASRYLGRDNGYT
TRBV9	TRBJ2-5	ASSSMYQETQY
TRBV6-2/TRBV6-3	TRBJ2-4	ASSWETSGGAGIQY
TRBV25-1	TRBJ1-6	ASSGSTGGNSPLH
TRBV5-1	TRBJ2-7	ASSPLPPGQGGNEQY
TRBV5-8	TRBJ1-5	ASSSDYEGVSNQPQH
TRBV18	TRBJ1-2	ASSPGQGNYGYT